This T cell receptor beta chain derives from a study of blood T cells in healthy people across ages. As for the study in general: For every two T cells, template switching captured about one barcoded beta molecule. General study points: The long-lived group displayed more naive CD4+ cells, plus higher diversity, than the aged donors did.

This clonotype has a count of ten or more. Its matching antigen is unknown. V lost 4 bases, J lost 2 bases, and 5 bases stayed unmatched. CDR1 is LGHDT, CDR2 YNNKEL, per germline (reference sequence). This CDR3 has 15 residues. Each donor supplied ten milliliters of peripheral blood. It was with a sample-barcoded 5' primer and a J-beta primer mix that a second PCR of roughly 7 to 12 cycles was run. Every sample gave at least 3 million paired-end reads containing CDR3. One entry per CDR3 protein, called by TCRdb with MiXCR from the 5' RACE reads. Of about 700,000 distinct CDR3 sequences listed, 32% are singletons.

Sequences were obtained from blood. J is TRBJ2-7 and V is TRBV3-1, with 10 bases aligning to TRBD2. This receptor was taken from an elderly woman in good health. CDR3 nucleotides: TGTGCCAGCAGCCGAGACCTAGCGGGGGCCTACGAGCAGTACTTC. Translating it yields CASSRDLAGAYEQYF.